A selection of T cell receptor beta chains follows, all from one sample in a study of T cell clonotyping in hematopoietic cell transplantation. The table came from immunoSEQ multiplex PCR; TCRdb's copy has only in-frame clones and leaves some out. The table shows more than 70,000 clones, with 90% to 97% occurring only once. This material consisted of peripheral blood mononuclear cells, taken before stem cell transplant. The receptor set was obtained from a woman aged 45-65 years with acute myeloid leukemia. Some clones in this sample may be carry-over from other donors' samples. Both conserved end residues are part of each CDR3. D genes are given only for firm matches. Part of the rows lack a size; the others show once, few, many or a class for expanded clones.

j_gene	v_gene	d_gene	abundance	CDR3aa	CDR3nt
TRBJ2-7	TRBV29-1	TRBD2	.	CSVVVGGQFYEQYF	TGCAGCGTTGTTGTGGGAGGGCAATTCTACGAGCAGTACTTC
TRBJ2-3	TRBV30	.	.	CAWSFRGTDTQYF	TGTGCCTGGAGTTTTAGGGGCACAGATACGCAGTATTTT
TRBJ2-1	TRBV4-2	.	.	CASSQELNNEQFF	TGTGCCAGCAGCCAAGAACTTAACAATGAGCAGTTCTTC
TRBJ1-5	TRBV28	.	.	CASSLITSNQPQHF	TGTGCCAGCAGCCTGATTACATCCAATCAGCCCCAGCATTTT
TRBJ1-5	TRBV6-1	.	.	CASSEERADSNQPQHF	TGTGCCAGCAGTGAAGAAAGGGCAGATAGCAATCAGCCCCAGCATTTT
TRBJ2-7	TRBV11-3	.	.	CASSPRDGEYEQYF	TGTGCCAGCAGCCCGCGGGACGGGGAGTACGAGCAGTACTTC
TRBJ2-7	TRBV30	.	once	CAWSVKGFYEQYF	TGTGCCTGGAGTGTAAAGGGGTTCTACGAGCAGTACTTC
TRBJ1-2	TRBV7-2	TRBD1	.	CASSYDRESYGYTF	TGTGCCAGCAGTTATGACAGGGAGAGCTATGGCTACACCTTC
TRBJ2-3	TRBV28	TRBD2	.	CASSSPTSGVTDTQYF	TGTGCCAGCAGTTCCCCCACTAGCGGGGTCACAGATACGCAGTATTTT
TRBJ1-1	TRBV6-6	.	.	CASTPMNTEAFF	TGTGCCAGCACCCCAATGAACACTGAAGCTTTCTTT
TRBJ2-2	TRBV5-1	TRBD1	.	CASSWTGGRTGELFF	TGCGCCAGCAGCTGGACAGGGGGACGGACCGGGGAGCTGTTTTTT
TRBJ2-5	TRBV10-3	.	few	CAISESLGGETQYF	TGTGCCATCAGTGAGTCGCTGGGGGGAGAGACCCAGTACTTC
TRBJ1-1	TRBV28	.	.	CASSIIQANTEAFF	TGTGCCAGCAGTATCATACAGGCCAACACTGAAGCTTTCTTT
TRBJ2-1	TRBV28	.	.	CASSLFRTVPYNEQFF	TGTGCCAGCAGTTTATTCCGGACGGTCCCCTACAATGAGCAGTTCTTC
TRBJ2-1	TRBV10-2	TRBD2	once	CASRASGRYSEQFF	TGCGCCAGCAGAGCTAGCGGGAGGTATAGTGAGCAGTTCTTC
TRBJ1-2	TRBV6-6	TRBD1	.	CASIGQGTYFYGYTF	TGTGCCAGCATCGGACAGGGGACGTATTTCTATGGCTACACCTTC
TRBJ1-2	TRBV11-2	.	.	CASSLAQDYGYTF	TGTGCCAGCAGCTTAGCCCAGGACTATGGCTACACCTTC
TRBJ1-1	TRBV2	TRBD1	.	CASSDENRGYTEAFF	TGTGCCAGCAGTGACGAAAACAGGGGATACACTGAAGCTTTCTTT
TRBJ2-5	TRBV5-1	.	.	CASSLATDQETQYF	TGCGCCAGCAGCTTGGCGACAGACCAAGAGACCCAGTACTTC
TRBJ1-1	TRBV2	.	once	CASMGGLFTEAFF	TGTGCCAGCATGGGAGGACTCTTCACTGAAGCTTTCTTT
TRBJ2-3	TRBV7-2	.	.	CASGLRRGSDTQYF	TGTGCCAGCGGGCTAAGGAGGGGGTCAGATACGCAGTATTTT
TRBJ1-5	TRBV18	.	once	CASSPSGRGQPQHF	TGTGCCAGCTCACCCTCGGGGAGGGGTCAGCCCCAGCATTTT
TRBJ1-5	TRBV7-2	.	.	CASSPNSNQPQHF	TGTGCCAGCAGCCCCAATAGCAATCAGCCCCAGCATTTT
TRBJ1-4	TRBV2	.	.	CASSVRAGENEKLFF	TGTGCCAGCAGTGTTAGGGCAGGTGAAAATGAAAAACTGTTTTTT
TRBJ1-2	TRBV4-2	.	.	CASSQDDQNYGYTF	TGTGCCAGCAGCCAAGATGACCAGAACTATGGCTACACCTTC
TRBJ2-3	TRBV6-4	.	.	CASRGNLNTDTQYF	TGTGCCAGCAGAGGTAACTTAAACACAGATACGCAGTATTTT
TRBJ1-5	TRBV11-2	.	.	CASSLLGGNQPQHF	TGTGCCAGCAGCTTACTCGGGGGCAATCAGCCCCAGCATTTT
TRBJ2-5	TRBV27	TRBD2	.	CASSLSPGLAWETQYF	TGTGCCAGCAGTTTATCCCCGGGACTAGCATGGGAGACCCAGTACTTC
TRBJ2-2	TRBV6-5	.	.	CASSYSIRNTGELFF	TGTGCCAGCAGTTACTCGATCAGGAACACCGGGGAGCTGTTTTTT
TRBJ1-1	TRBV7-8	.	.	CASSFATEAFF	TGTGCCAGCAGCTTCGCTACTGAAGCTTTCTTT
TRBJ1-2	TRBV5-6	.	.	CASSPISSYGYTF	TGTGCCAGCAGCCCTATATCCAGCTATGGCTACACCTTC
TRBJ2-1	TRBV29-1	.	.	CSVEVGLIRNEQFF	TGCAGCGTTGAAGTGGGACTCATACGGAATGAGCAGTTCTTC
TRBJ2-7	TRBV30	.	once	CAWSVLAGREQYF	TGTGCCTGGAGTGTACTGGCAGGTAGGGAGCAGTACTTC
TRBJ1-2	TRBV7-2	.	.	CASTDGTVNYGYTF	TGTGCCAGCACCGATGGTACGGTAAACTATGGCTACACCTTC
TRBJ2-1	TRBV29-1	.	.	CSVGWGPRSNEQFF	TGCAGCGTGGGTTGGGGGCCCCGCTCAAATGAGCAGTTCTTC
TRBJ1-2	TRBV30	.	.	CAWSSTGYGYTF	TGTGCCTGGAGTAGTACAGGGTATGGCTACACCTTC
TRBJ2-3	TRBV9	.	.	CASSRTTGATTDTQYF	TGTGCCAGCAGTCGTACTACGGGGGCGACCACAGATACGCAGTATTTT
TRBJ2-7	TRBV6-1	.	.	CASSASGKSYEQYF	TGTGCCAGCAGTGCATCCGGGAAGTCCTACGAGCAGTACTTC
TRBJ1-2	TRBV7-2	.	.	CASSLVSEGLGYTF	TGTGCCAGCAGCTTAGTATCCGAGGGTCTTGGCTACACCTTC
TRBJ2-2	TRBV28	.	.	CASSSLGGHGELFF	TGTGCCAGCAGTTCCTTAGGAGGCCACGGGGAGCTGTTTTTT
TRBJ1-5	TRBV5-1	.	.	CASSPEVNQPQHF	TGCGCCAGCAGCCCGGAAGTAAATCAGCCCCAGCATTTT